This T cell receptor (beta chain) came from a study of blood T cell repertoires in COVID-19. About the research overall: PBMCs, B-cell-depleted T cells, or T cells were the source of the cDNA or gDNA that made up the material.

Profiled with immunoSEQ multiplex PCR; TCRdb holds only in-frame clones, not every one. The sample carries some 150,000 clones, about nine tenths recorded once. V was pared by 10 bases and J by 4 bases, with 13 bases between. The CDR3 extends over 12 amino acids. Germline V CDR1 and CDR2: MNHEY, SMNVEV (reference sequence). The chain combines TRBV27 with TRBJ1-1; a possible D gene is TRBD1 (6 bases). This TCR derives from a woman younger than 30 who had recovered from COVID-19. Sequencing used PBMCs or T cells enriched from blood (not recorded which). The CDR3 DNA is TGTGCCACCCAGGGGCCCTTCACTGAAGCTTTCTTT. Translated, it gives CATQGPFTEAFF.